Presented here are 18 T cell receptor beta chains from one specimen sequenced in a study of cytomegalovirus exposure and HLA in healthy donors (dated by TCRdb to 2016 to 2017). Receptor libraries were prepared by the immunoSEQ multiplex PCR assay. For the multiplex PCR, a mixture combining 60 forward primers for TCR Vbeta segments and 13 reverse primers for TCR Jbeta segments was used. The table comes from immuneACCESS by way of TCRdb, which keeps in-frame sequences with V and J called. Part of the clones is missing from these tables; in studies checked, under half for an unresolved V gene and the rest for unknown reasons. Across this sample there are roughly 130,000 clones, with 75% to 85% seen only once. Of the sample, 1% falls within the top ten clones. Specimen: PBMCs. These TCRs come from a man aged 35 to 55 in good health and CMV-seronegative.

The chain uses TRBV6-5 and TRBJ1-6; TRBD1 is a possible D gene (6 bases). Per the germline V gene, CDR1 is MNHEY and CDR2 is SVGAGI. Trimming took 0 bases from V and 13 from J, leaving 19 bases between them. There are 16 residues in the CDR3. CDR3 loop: CASSYSSGARGSPLHF. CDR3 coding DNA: TGTGCCAGCAGTTACTCGTCCGGGGCTAGGGGGTCCCCCCTCCACTTT.

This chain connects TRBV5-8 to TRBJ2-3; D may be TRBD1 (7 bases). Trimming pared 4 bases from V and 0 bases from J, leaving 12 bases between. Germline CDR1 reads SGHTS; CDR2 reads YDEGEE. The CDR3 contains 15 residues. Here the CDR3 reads CASSAGQKSTDTQYF. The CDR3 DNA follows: TGTGCCAGCAGCGCGGGACAGAAGAGCACAGATACGCAGTATTTT.

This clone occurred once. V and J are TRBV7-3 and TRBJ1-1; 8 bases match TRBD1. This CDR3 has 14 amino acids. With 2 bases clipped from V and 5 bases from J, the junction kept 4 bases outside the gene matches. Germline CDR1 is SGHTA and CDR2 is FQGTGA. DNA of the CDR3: TGTGCCAGCAGCTTACAGGGGGCGGGAACTGAAGCTTTCTTT. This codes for CASSLQGAGTEAFF. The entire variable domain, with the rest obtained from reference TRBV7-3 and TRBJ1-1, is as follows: GAGVSQTPSNKVTEKGKYVELRCDPISGHTALYWYRQSLGQGPEFLIYFQGTGAADDSGLPNDRFFAVRPEGSVSTLKIQRTERGDSAVYLCASSLQGAGTEAFFGQGTRLTVV.

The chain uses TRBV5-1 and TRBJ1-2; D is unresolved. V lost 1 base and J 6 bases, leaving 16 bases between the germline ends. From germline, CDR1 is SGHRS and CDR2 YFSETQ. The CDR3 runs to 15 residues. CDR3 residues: CASSLRGVGLDGYTF. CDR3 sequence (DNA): TGCGCCAGCAGCTTGCGCGGGGTCGGGTTGGATGGCTACACCTTC.

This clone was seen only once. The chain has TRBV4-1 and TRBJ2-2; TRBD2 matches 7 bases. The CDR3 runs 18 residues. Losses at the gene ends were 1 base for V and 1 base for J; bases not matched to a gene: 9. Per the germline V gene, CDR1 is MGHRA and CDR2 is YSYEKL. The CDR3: CASSQGAGRGLNTGELFF. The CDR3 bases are TGCGCCAGCAGCCAAGGTGCGGGGAGGGGATTGAACACCGGGGAGCTGTTTTTT.

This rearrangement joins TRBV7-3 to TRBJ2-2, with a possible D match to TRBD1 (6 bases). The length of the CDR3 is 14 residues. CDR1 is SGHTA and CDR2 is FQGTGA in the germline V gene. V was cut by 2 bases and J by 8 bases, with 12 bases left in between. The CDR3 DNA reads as TGTGCCAGCAGCTTAGGCCAGGGGACAGGGGAGCTGTTTTTT. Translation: CASSLGQGTGELFF.

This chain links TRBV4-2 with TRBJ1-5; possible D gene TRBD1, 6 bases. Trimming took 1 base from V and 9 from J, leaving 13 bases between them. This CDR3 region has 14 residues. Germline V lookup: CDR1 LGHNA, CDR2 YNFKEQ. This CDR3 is CASSQGQVGRPQHF. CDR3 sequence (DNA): TGTGCCAGCAGCCAAGGACAGGTGGGTCGGCCCCAGCATTTT.

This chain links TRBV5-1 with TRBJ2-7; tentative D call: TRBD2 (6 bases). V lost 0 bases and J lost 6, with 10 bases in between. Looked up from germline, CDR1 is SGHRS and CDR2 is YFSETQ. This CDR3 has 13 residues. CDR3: CASSLEGGLEQYF. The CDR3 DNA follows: TGCGCCAGCAGCTTGGAGGGAGGACTCGAGCAGTACTTC. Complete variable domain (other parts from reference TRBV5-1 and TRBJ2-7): KAGVTQTPRYLIKTRGQQVTLSCSPISGHRSVSWYQQTPGQGLQFLFEYFSETQRNKGNFPGRFSGRQFSNSRSEMNVSTLELGDSALYLCASSLEGGLEQYFGPGTRLTVT.

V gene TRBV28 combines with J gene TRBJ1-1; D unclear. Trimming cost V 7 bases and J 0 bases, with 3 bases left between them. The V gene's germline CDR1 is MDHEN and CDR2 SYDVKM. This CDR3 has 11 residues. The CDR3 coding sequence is TGTGCCAGCACCTTGAACACTGAAGCTTTCTTT. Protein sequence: CASTLNTEAFF.

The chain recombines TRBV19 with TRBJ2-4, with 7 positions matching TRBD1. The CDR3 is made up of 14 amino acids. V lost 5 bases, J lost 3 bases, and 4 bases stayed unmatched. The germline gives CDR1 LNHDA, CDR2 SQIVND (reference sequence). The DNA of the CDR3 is TGTGCCAGTAGTGAGGGGGCGGGCAAAAACATTCAGTACTTC. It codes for CASSEGAGKNIQYF.

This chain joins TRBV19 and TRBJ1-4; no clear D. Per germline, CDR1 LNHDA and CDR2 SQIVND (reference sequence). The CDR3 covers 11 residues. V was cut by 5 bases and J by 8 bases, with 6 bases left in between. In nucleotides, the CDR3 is TGTGCCAGTAGTGCGAGCGAAAAACTGTTTTTT. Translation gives CASSASEKLFF.

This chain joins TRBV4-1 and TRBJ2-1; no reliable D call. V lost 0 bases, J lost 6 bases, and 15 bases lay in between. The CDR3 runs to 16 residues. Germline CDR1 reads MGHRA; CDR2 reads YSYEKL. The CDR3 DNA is TGCGCCAGCAGCCAAGATGACGGTCGGAGTACCAATGAGCAGTTCTTC. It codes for CASSQDDGRSTNEQFF.

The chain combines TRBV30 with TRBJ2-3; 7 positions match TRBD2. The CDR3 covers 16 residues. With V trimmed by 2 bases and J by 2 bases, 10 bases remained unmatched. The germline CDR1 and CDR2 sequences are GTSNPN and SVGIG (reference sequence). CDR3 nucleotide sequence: TGTGCCTGGAGTTCGGGACTAAGCACCTTCACAGATACGCAGTATTTT. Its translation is CAWSSGLSTFTDTQYF.

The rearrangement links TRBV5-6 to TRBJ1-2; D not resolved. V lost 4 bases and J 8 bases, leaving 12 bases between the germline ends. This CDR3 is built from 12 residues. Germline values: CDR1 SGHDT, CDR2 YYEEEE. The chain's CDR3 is CASSPSRWGYTF. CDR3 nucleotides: TGTGCCAGCAGCCCCTCCAGGTGGGGCTACACCTTC.

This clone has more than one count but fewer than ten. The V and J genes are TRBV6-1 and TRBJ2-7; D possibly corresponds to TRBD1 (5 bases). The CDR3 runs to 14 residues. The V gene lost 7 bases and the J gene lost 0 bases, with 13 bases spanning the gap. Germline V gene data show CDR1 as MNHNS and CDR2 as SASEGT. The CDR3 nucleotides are TGTGCCAGCATTCAGATGGGGCCCTCCTACGAGCAGTACTTC. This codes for CASIQMGPSYEQYF.

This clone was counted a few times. CDR3 sequence (DNA): TGTGCCAGCAGCCAGGGACTAGCGGGAACGACCGGGGAGCTGTTTTTT. The encoded protein is CASSQGLAGTTGELFF. This chain connects TRBV7-7 to TRBJ2-2, with TRBD2 identical over 13 bases. CDR1 and CDR2 from the germline V gene are SSHAT and FNYEAQ (reference sequence). The J segment lost 5 bases and the V segment lost 5 bases, leaving 5 bases of the junction unmatched. This CDR3 has 16 amino acids.

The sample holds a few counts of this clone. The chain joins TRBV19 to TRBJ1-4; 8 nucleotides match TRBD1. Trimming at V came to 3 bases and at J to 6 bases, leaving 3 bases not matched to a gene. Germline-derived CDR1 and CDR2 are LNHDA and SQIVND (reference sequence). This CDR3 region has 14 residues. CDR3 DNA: TGTGCCAGTAGTATCCGGACAGGGTATGAAAAACTGTTTTTT. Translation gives CASSIRTGYEKLFF.

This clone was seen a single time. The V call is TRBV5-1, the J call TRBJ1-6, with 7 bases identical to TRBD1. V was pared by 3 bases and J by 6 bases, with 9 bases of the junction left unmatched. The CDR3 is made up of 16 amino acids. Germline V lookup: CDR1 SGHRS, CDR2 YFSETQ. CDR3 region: CASSSTTGTLNSPLHF. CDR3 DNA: TGCGCCAGCAGCTCTACGACAGGGACCCTTAATTCACCCCTCCACTTT.